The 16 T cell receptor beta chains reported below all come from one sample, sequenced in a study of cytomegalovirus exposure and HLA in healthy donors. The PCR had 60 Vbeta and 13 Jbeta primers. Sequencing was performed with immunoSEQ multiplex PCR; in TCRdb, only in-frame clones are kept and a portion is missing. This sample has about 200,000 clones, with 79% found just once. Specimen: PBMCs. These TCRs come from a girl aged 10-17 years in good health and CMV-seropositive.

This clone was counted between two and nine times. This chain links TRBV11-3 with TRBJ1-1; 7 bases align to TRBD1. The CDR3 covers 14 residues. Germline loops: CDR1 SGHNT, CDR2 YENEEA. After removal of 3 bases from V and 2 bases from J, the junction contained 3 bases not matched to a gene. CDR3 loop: CASSLRQGNTEAFF. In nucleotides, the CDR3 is TGTGCCAGCAGCTTGCGACAGGGAAACACTGAAGCTTTCTTT.

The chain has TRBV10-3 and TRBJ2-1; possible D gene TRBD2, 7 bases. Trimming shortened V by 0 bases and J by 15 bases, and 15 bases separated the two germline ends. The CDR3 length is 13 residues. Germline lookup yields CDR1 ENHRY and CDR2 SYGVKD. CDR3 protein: CAISESGGALWFF. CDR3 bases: TGTGCCATCAGTGAGTCTGGGGGGGCATTATGGTTCTTC.

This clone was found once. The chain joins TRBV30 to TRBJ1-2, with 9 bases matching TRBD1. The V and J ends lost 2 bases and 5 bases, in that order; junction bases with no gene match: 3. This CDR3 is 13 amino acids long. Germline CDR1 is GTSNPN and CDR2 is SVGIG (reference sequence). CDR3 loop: CAWSRTGEYGYTF. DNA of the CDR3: TGTGCCTGGAGTAGGACAGGGGAATATGGCTACACCTTC.

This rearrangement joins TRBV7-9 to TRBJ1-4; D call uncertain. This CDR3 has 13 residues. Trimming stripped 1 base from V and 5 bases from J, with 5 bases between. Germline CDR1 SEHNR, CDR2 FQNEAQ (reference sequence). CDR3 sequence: CASSLDGNEKLFF. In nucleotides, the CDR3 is TGTGCCAGCAGCTTAGACGGGAATGAAAAACTGTTTTTT.

The CDR3 spells CSDGGVSGHYGYTF. For the CDR3, the DNA is TGCAGCGACGGTGGCGTCAGCGGGCACTATGGCTACACCTTC. The V and J genes are TRBV29-1 and TRBJ1-2; D uncertain. The CDR3 is made up of 14 amino acids. With 7 bases removed from V and 3 bases from J, the gap between germline ends came to 18 bases. CDR1 and CDR2 (germline): SQVTM, ANQGSEA.

As DNA, the CDR3 is TGTGCCAGCAGCTTCGGCAGGGTCACAAACACTGAAGCTTTCTTT. This gives the protein CASSFGRVTNTEAFF. This chain links TRBV5-4 with TRBJ1-1; D may be TRBD1 (5 bases). The ends were cut back, 2 bases at V and 2 bases at J, with 13 bases in the middle. The CDR3 is 15 amino acids. The germline V gene encodes CDR1 SGHNT and CDR2 YYREEE (reference sequence).

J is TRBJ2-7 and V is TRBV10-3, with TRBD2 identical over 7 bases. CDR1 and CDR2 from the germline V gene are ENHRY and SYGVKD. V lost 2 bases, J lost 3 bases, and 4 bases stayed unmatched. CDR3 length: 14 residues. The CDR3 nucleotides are TGTGCCATCAGTGAGAGGCTAGCGGACTACGAGCAGTACTTC. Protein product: CAISERLADYEQYF.

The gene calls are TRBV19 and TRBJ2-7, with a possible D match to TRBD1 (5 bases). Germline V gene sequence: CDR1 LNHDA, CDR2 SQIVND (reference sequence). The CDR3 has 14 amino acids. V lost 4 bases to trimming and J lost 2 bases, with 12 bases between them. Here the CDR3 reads CASSSPGITYEQYF. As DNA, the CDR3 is TGTGCCAGTAGTAGTCCAGGGATAACCTACGAGCAGTACTTC.

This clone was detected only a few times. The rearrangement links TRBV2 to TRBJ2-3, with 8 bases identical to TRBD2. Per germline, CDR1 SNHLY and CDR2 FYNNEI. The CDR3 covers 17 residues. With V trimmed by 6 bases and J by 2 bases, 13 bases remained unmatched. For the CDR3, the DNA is TGTGCCAGCAGGACCCCCTCTGGCGGGGGGACCACAGATACGCAGTATTTT. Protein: CASRTPSGGGTTDTQYF.

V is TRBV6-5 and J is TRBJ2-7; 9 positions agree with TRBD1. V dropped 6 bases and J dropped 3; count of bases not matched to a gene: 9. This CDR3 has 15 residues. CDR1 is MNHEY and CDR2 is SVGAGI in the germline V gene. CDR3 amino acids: CASRVLGTGLYEQYF. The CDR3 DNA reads TGTGCCAGCAGAGTTCTCGGGACAGGGCTCTACGAGCAGTACTTC.

In nucleotides, the CDR3 is TGCGCCAGCAGCTTGGCCGGACAGCCCAAGGGAGAGACCCAGTACTTC. It yields the protein CASSLAGQPKGETQYF. This chain joins TRBV5-1 and TRBJ2-5; possibly TRBD1 for D (6 bases). V was pared by 0 bases and J by 4 bases, with 16 bases between. CDR3 length: 16 amino acids. The germline V gene has CDR1 SGHRS and CDR2 YFSETQ.

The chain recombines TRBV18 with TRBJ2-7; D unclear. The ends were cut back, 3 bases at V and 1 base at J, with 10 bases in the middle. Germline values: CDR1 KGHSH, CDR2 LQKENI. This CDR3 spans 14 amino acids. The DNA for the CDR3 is TGTGCCAGCTCACCCCCCCTACAGTCCTACGAGCAGTACTTC. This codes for CASSPPLQSYEQYF.

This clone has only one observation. This chain's CDR3 is CASKGGSGLGTQYF. As DNA, the CDR3 is TGTGCCAGCAAAGGAGGGTCAGGTTTAGGGACCCAGTACTTC. The rearrangement joins TRBV7-2 to TRBJ2-5; tentatively, D is TRBD2 (6 bases). The germline V and J ends were trimmed by 7 bases and 7 bases, with 19 bases remaining between them. The CDR3 has 14 residues. CDR1 and CDR2 (germline): SGHTA, FQGNSA.

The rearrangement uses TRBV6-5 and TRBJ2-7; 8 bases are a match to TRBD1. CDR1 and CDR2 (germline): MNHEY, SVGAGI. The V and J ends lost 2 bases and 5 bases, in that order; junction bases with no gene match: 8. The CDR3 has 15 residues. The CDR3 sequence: CASSYTWTGRHEQYF. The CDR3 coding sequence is TGTGCCAGCAGTTACACTTGGACAGGGCGCCACGAGCAGTACTTC.

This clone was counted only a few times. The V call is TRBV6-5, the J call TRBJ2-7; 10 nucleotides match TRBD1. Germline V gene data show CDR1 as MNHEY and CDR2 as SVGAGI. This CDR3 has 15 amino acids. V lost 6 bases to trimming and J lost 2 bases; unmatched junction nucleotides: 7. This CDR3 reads CASSRGDRGPYEQYF. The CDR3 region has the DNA TGTGCCAGCAGCCGTGGGGACAGGGGCCCCTACGAGCAGTACTTC.

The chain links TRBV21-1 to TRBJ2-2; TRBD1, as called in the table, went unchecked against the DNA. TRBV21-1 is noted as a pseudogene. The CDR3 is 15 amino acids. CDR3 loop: CASSPGQGCTGELFF. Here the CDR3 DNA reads TGTGCCAGCTCTCCGGGACAGGGGTGCACCGGGGAGCTGTTTTTT.